The 7 T cell receptor beta chains listed next were all sequenced from one sample in a study of cytomegalovirus exposure and HLA in healthy donors. In the PCR, 60 Vbeta and 13 Jbeta primers were used. Measured with immunoSEQ multiplex PCR; TCRdb has only the in-frame clones, and not every one. The repertoire holds 90,000 or so clones, with 55% to 70% as singletons. The sample taken for sequencing was PBMCs. All receptors come from a boy between 10 and 17 years old in good health and CMV-seropositive.

The J gene is TRBJ2-5, the V gene TRBV27; no clear D. This CDR3 has 15 residues. Looked up from germline, CDR1 is MNHEY and CDR2 is SMNVEV (reference sequence). V lost 5 bases, J lost 1 base, and 14 bases lay in between. CDR3 sequence reads: CASSRPGSSQETQYF. The CDR3 DNA follows: TGTGCCAGCAGTCGCCCTGGTAGCAGCCAAGAGACCCAGTACTTC.

The chain links TRBV5-1 to TRBJ1-3; D is perhaps TRBD1 (5 bases). CDR3 size: 14 residues. Germline values: CDR1 SGHRS, CDR2 YFSETQ. The ends were cut back, 0 bases at V and 2 bases at J, with 6 bases in the middle. The CDR3 DNA reads as TGCGCCAGCAGCTTGGCAGGGCCTGGAAACACCATATATTTT. Translating it yields CASSLAGPGNTIYF. Based on the CDR3 plus reference TRBV5-1 and TRBJ1-3, the full variable domain is KAGVTQTPRYLIKTRGQQVTLSCSPISGHRSVSWYQQTPGQGLQFLFEYFSETQRNKGNFPGRFSGRQFSNSRSEMNVSTLELGDSALYLCASSLAGPGNTIYFGEGSWLTVV.

The gene calls are TRBV4-2 and TRBJ1-4; 7 positions match TRBD1. The CDR3 has 15 residues. Trimming at V came to 4 bases and at J to 7 bases, leaving 9 bases not matched to a gene. Per the germline V gene, CDR1 is LGHNA and CDR2 is YNFKEQ. The CDR3 nucleotides are TGTGCCAGCAGCCTACAGAGAGGGGGCGGTGAAAAACTGTTTTTT. Translation: CASSLQRGGGEKLFF.

As regards this clone: One end of the junction fails to match germline, which may point to a read error. The J gene is TRBJ2-1, the V gene TRBV7-7, with 7 bases fitting TRBD2. This CDR3 has 15 residues. Germline V gene data show CDR1 as SSHAT and CDR2 as FNYEAQ (reference sequence). The CDR3 DNA reads TGTGCTAGCAGCCGAAGTCCTAGCGGCAACAATGAGCAGTTCTTC. Residues: CASSRSPSGNNEQFF.

This chain uses TRBV30 with TRBJ1-1, with TRBD1 as a possible D gene (6 bases). Germline assignment: CDR1 GTSNPN and CDR2 SVGIG (reference sequence). The V gene lost 6 bases and the J gene lost 0 bases, with 14 bases spanning the gap. The CDR3 contains 14 residues. The CDR3 sequence is CACEQGNMNTEAFF. DNA for the CDR3: TGTGCCTGTGAACAGGGAAACATGAACACTGAAGCTTTCTTT.

V gene TRBV14 combines with J gene TRBJ2-5; possible D gene TRBD1, 5 bases. V was clipped by 0 bases and J by 2 bases, with 16 bases between them. This CDR3 has 17 amino acids. The germline V gene has CDR1 SGHDN and CDR2 FVKESK. As DNA, the CDR3 is TGTGCCAGCAGCCAAGATGGTGGGGCGGTTGCGCAAGAGACCCAGTACTTC. It specifies CASSQDGGAVAQETQYF.

Only a few counts were recorded for this clone. The V call is TRBV18, the J call TRBJ1-2; D may be TRBD1 (5 bases). CDR1 KGHSH and CDR2 LQKENI come from the germline V gene. The V end was cut by 3 bases, the J end by 7 bases, with 27 bases between. CDR3 size: 18 residues. CDR3 nucleotide sequence: TGTGCCAGCTCACCCTTGGCAACTCTCAGGGACGGGAGCGGTGGCTACACCTTC. Translation gives CASSPLATLRDGSGGYTF.